The source of this T cell receptor (beta chain) is a study of T cell responses to AZD1222 COVID-19 vaccine. Only in-frame clones appear in the TCRdb table, and some are missing; sequencing was by immunoSEQ multiplex PCR. The repertoire includes 140,000 to 150,000 clones, around 93% of them detected once, and over 7.5% sits in the top ten. The material sequenced was peripheral blood, taken on day 0 of AZD1222 vaccination. The receptor was isolated from an adult in good health.

CDR3 coding DNA: TGTGCCACCAGTGACCAATGGACTAGCTATGGCTACACCTTC. Translated: CATSDQWTSYGYTF. This chain connects TRBV24-1 to TRBJ1-2, with D uncertain. Germline-derived CDR1 and CDR2 are KGHDR and SFDVKD. Trimming left V 4 bases short and J 4 bases short, with 12 bases between. The CDR3 extends over 14 amino acids.